The rows below give T cell receptor beta chains drawn from one sample of a study of CD8 T cells in Susac syndrome. TCRdb itself ran the immunoSEQ multiplex PCR reads through MiXCR, one entry per CDR3 protein. Of 130,000 or so distinct CDR3 sequences in the sample, 90% to 95% were seen once. The sequenced sample was CD8+ T cells from PBMCs. The receptors originated from a human donor with multiple sclerosis. Both conserved end residues are part of each CDR3. Each record gives: D gene, J gene, V gene, clone size, CDR3 DNA, CDR3 protein. A D gene is named only where the DNA matches it firmly. Not every row has a clone size; where given, it reads once, few, many or a size class.

>.|TRBJ2-3|TRBV20-1|.
TGCAGTGCTAGGAGACCGAGCGCAGATACGCAGTATTTT
CSARRPSADTQYF
>.|TRBJ1-2|TRBV18|.
TGTGCCAGCTCACCACCGGGGACGGTCTATGGCTACACCTTC
CASSPPGTVYGYTF
>.|TRBJ1-2|TRBV19|.
TGTGCCAGTAACCAGGGCGGCTATGGCTACACCTTC
CASNQGGYGYTF
>TRBD1|TRBJ2-5|TRBV7-9|.
TGTGCCAGCAGCCAGGGGGCTGACCGACAAGAGACCCAGTACTTC
CASSQGADRQETQYF
>.|TRBJ1-1|TRBV6-6|.
TGTGCCAGCGCCGCGAAGGGACCCACTGAAGCTTTCTTT
CASAAKGPTEAFF
>TRBD2|TRBJ2-1|TRBV29-1|.
TGCAGCGTTGAAGAGCGGGGGGGGAAAAATGAGCAGTTCTTC
CSVEERGGKNEQFF
>.|TRBJ1-1|TRBV6-2/TRBV6-3|.
TGTGCCAGCAGTTACGACCTCAGCTCCATGAACACTGAAGCTTTCTTT
CASSYDLSSMNTEAFF
>.|TRBJ2-7|TRBV5-1|.
TGCGCCAGCAGCGTAACCGTCCTTTACGAGCAGTACTTC
CASSVTVLYEQYF
>.|TRBJ2-7|TRBV5-6|.
TGTGCCAGCCAGGGGGGGAGCACTCTCTACGAGCAGTACTTC
CASQGGSTLYEQYF
>TRBD1|TRBJ2-3|TRBV12-3/TRBV12-4|.
TGTGCCAGCAGTTTTACAGGGGTAGGAGATACGCAGTATTTT
CASSFTGVGDTQYF
>.|TRBJ2-3|TRBV27|.
TGTGCCAGCAGTCCGGGGGCAGATACGCAGTATTTT
CASSPGADTQYF
>.|TRBJ1-2|TRBV15|.
TGTGCCACCAGCAGAACTCAGGGTGGCTACACCTTC
CATSRTQGGYTF
>.|TRBJ2-1|TRBV5-1|.
TGCGCCAGCAGCTTGGGCGAAGGAGCAACAATTCCGCAGTTCTTC
CASSLGEGATIPQFF
>.|TRBJ1-2|TRBV7-9|.
TGTGCCAGCAGCTTTGGGGAGGGTGGCTACACCTTC
CASSFGEGGYTF
>.|TRBJ1-1|TRBV6-5|.
TGTGCCAGCAGTTGGAGGGCGAACACTGAAGCTTTCTTT
CASSWRANTEAFF
>TRBD1|TRBJ1-1|TRBV5-4|.
TGTGCCAGCAGCCTTCTACAGGACAGGCACACTGAAGCTTTCTTT
CASSLLQDRHTEAFF
>.|TRBJ2-3|TRBV19|once
TGTGCCAGTAATCCAGGGATCACCCCAGATACGCAGTATTTT
CASNPGITPDTQYF
>.|TRBJ2-1|TRBV25-1|.
TGTGCCAGCAGTGAATCGAGTCGTAGGTGGACTGCGCTTAATGAGCAGTTCTTC
CASSESSRRWTALNEQFF
>.|TRBJ2-7|TRBV6-2/TRBV6-3|.
TGTGCCAGCAGTTACTCGAATTGGGACCAGTACGAGCAGTACTTC
CASSYSNWDQYEQYF
>.|TRBJ2-7|TRBV15|.
TGTGCCACCAGCAGAGATCTTGGCGGAACAACCTACGAGCAGTACTTC
CATSRDLGGTTYEQYF
>.|TRBJ2-7|TRBV5-6|.
TGTGCCAGCAGCTTCCCCAGGGTCTCCTACGAGCAGTACTTC
CASSFPRVSYEQYF
>.|TRBJ2-7|TRBV6-6|once
TGTGCCAGCAAGGCGCAGGAGCAGTACTTC
CASKAQEQYF
>TRBD2|TRBJ2-3|TRBV9|once
TGTGCCAGCAGCGTATTGGGGGAGGGCCAAGATACGCAGTATTTT
CASSVLGEGQDTQYF
>TRBD1|TRBJ2-3|TRBV28|.
TGTGCCAGCAACTCCCAAGGGGGCAACACGCAGTATTTT
CASNSQGGNTQYF
>.|TRBJ2-2|TRBV29-1|.
TGCAGCGTTGTAGCGAACACCGGGGAGCTGTTTTTT
CSVVANTGELFF
>.|TRBJ1-1|TRBV15|.
TGTGCCACCAGCGGCCCTGGGGTCGAAATGAACACTGAAGCTTTCTTT
CATSGPGVEMNTEAFF
>.|TRBJ1-2|TRBV6-2/TRBV6-3|.
TGTGCCAGCAGCCGGGACTACGGATACTATGGCTACACCTTC
CASSRDYGYYGYTF
>.|TRBJ2-2|TRBV12-3/TRBV12-4|.
TGTGCCAGCCGCCGGGAGTCCCGGGAGCTGTTTTTT
CASRRESRELFF
>.|TRBJ2-7|TRBV6-2/TRBV6-3|.
TGTGCCAGCAGTTACTCTAGGGCCGGGGAGGCCTACGAGCAGTACTTC
CASSYSRAGEAYEQYF
>.|TRBJ2-7|TRBV20-1|.
TGCAGTGCTAGTGAGCTAGCGTGGCCGAGCTCCTACGAGCAGTACTTC
CSASELAWPSSYEQYF
>.|TRBJ1-1|TRBV29-1|.
TGCAGCGTTGACAGGGTGGGCACTGAAGCTTTCTTT
CSVDRVGTEAFF
>.|TRBJ1-1|TRBV6-1|.
TGTGCCAGCAGTGAAGGGGCGGAGGGTAAGTCTTTCTTT
CASSEGAEGKSFF
>.|TRBJ2-2|TRBV28|.
TGTGCCAGCAGTACCGGTCTTAGGGCCGGGGAGCTGTTTTTT
CASSTGLRAGELFF
>.|TRBJ2-1|TRBV3-1|.
TGTGCCAGCAGCCAAGATGTTGATGAGCAGTTCTTC
CASSQDVDEQFF
>.|TRBJ2-3|TRBV7-9|.
TGTGCCAGCACGTCCACAGGTTATACGCAGTATTTT
CASTSTGYTQYF
>.|TRBJ1-2|TRBV29-1|.
TGCAGCGTTAGGGTCAGTACCTATGGCTACACCTTC
CSVRVSTYGYTF
>TRBD1|TRBJ1-1|TRBV29-1|.
TGCAGCGTTTCAGGGGGCTTCACTGAAGCTTTCTTT
CSVSGGFTEAFF
>TRBD2|TRBJ2-1|TRBV29-1|.
TGCAGCGTCGGGGGAGGGAACAATGAGCAGTTCTTC
CSVGGGNNEQFF
>.|TRBJ1-4|TRBV7-8|.
TGTGCCACGCGGACGATCGATGAAAAACTGTTTTTT
CATRTIDEKLFF
>.|TRBJ2-3|TRBV7-9|.
TGTGCCAGCAGCTTAGTAGCGAGATCGACAGATACGCAGTATTTT
CASSLVARSTDTQYF
>.|TRBJ1-2|TRBV9|.
TGTGCCAGCAGCGTCTTACAGACTTCGGGCGACACCTTC
CASSVLQTSGDTF
>.|TRBJ1-1|TRBV27|.
TGTGCCAGCAGTCCCGATCGGCCTGGGGTCGGCGACACTGAAGCTTTCTTT
CASSPDRPGVGDTEAFF
>TRBD1|TRBJ2-5|TRBV5-6|.
TGTGCCAGCTCCCCGGGACAGGGGAGAAAGACCCAGTACTTC
CASSPGQGRKTQYF
>.|TRBJ2-5|TRBV27|.
TGTGCCAGCAGTTTATCGTCCGCGACGACCCAGTACTTC
CASSLSSATTQYF
>.|TRBJ1-5|TRBV3-1|once
TGTGCCAGCAGCCAAGGCCGGTATAGCAATCAGCCCCAGCATTTT
CASSQGRYSNQPQHF
>.|TRBJ1-5|TRBV2|once
TGTGCCAGCAGTGTGGGGGGAGGAGGTTTTCAGCCCCAGCATTTT
CASSVGGGGFQPQHF
>.|TRBJ1-4|TRBV24-1|.
TGTGCCACCAGTGATTTGGGACTACAATACGGTGGGAGGTATATTGATGAAAAACTGTTTTTT
CATSDLGLQYGGRYIDEKLFF
>.|TRBJ1-4|TRBV15|.
TGTGCCACCAGCTCGCGAAGGTCGGTGGGCGAAAAACTGTTTTTT
CATSSRRSVGEKLFF
>TRBD2|TRBJ2-1|TRBV6-5|.
TGTGCCAGCAGACCCCTAGCGGGAGGACGCAATGAGCAGTTCTTC
CASRPLAGGRNEQFF
>TRBD2|TRBJ2-7|TRBV6-2/TRBV6-3|.
TGTGCCAGCACCCAGGGACTAGCGGGGACCTCCTCGGCGCAGTACTTC
CASTQGLAGTSSAQYF
>TRBD2|TRBJ2-5|TRBV19|.
TGTGCCAGTAGTATAATGGCGGGAGACACCTGGGGGACCCAGTACTTC
CASSIMAGDTWGTQYF
>.|TRBJ2-1|TRBV24-1|once
TGTGCCACCAGTTCAGGAGGGATCTACAATGAGCAGTTCTTC
CATSSGGIYNEQFF
>.|TRBJ1-5|TRBV12-3/TRBV12-4|.
TGTGCCAGCAGTTTGGAGTGGGGAGAATTTAGCAATCAGCCCCAGCATTTT
CASSLEWGEFSNQPQHF
>.|TRBJ2-1|TRBV14|.
TGTGCCAGCAGCCTAGTGAGTTCCCATGAGCAGTTCTTC
CASSLVSSHEQFF
>TRBD1|TRBJ1-2|TRBV19|.
TGTGCCAGTACCTTGGGACAGGGGACCTATGGCTACACCTTC
CASTLGQGTYGYTF